Sequencing of this T cell receptor (beta chain) was carried out in a study of T cells in pancreatic ductal adenocarcinoma (dated by TCRdb to about 2017). In the study overall: Surgically resected pancreatic ductal adenocarcinoma specimens were analyzed for the quantity, spatial distribution, and characteristics of both suppressive cells and tumor-infiltrating CD8+ T cells, an effort aimed at clarifying the adaptive T-cell response occurring naturally.

As for this clone: Its target antigen remains unknown. No base quality values were provided; no much bigger clone lies one nucleotide off.

The CDR3 starts with the cysteine, ends with the phenylalanine, and has 16 residues. Just CDR3 DNA is preserved here, 48 bases in frame from base 1. The paper as a whole reports these results and caveats: Because most pancreatic cancer patients present with inoperable disease, the resected cohort was biased toward the minority with early-stage disease. Comparisons of clonality between tumor and blood may be biased because tumors are enriched in CD45RO+ effector T cells rather than naive T cells, which biases the comparison toward lower diversity. Compared with tumor samples, blood samples had more total productive templates and about 7.3-fold more unique clonotypes. T-cell clonality did not differ significantly between tumor and blood, with mean clonality around 0.1 in tumors and roughly 0.072 in blood.

Pancreatic ductal adenocarcinoma patients who had undergone surgery without neoadjuvant therapy were selected. Peripheral blood was collected in heparin tubes, and PBMCs were isolated by histopaque density gradient and cryopreserved in around 9.2% DMSO. Using the DNeasy Blood and Tissue Kit along with Proteinase K and RNase treatment, genomic DNA was extracted from 6 or 7 PBMC specimens and fewer than 10 flash-frozen tumor specimens. TCR beta CDR3 regions were amplified from genomic DNA using the immunoSEQ hsTCRB kit. High-throughput TRB CDR3 sequencing was performed on an Illumina HiSeq system. The study's own analysis went as follows. Sequencing reads were analyzed with the immunoSEQ software, and nonproductive sequences with premature stops or frame-shifts were excluded. Clonality of the repertoire was calculated as one minus Shannon entropy normalized by log2 of the number of unique productive sequences. TCRdb obtained this table from immuneACCESS and retained in-frame rearrangements with V and J assigned. These tables miss some clones; where compared with another copy, unresolved V genes account for less than half of the shortfall, and the remainder is unexplained. D and trimming were read from the DNA, whereas the V and J calls and clone size are those reported in that table. This sample comprises more than 25,000 clones, about 92% of them detected only once. Jointly, the top ten make up around 2.1% of the sample.

The chain joins TRBV21-1 to TRBJ2-7; the table's D call, TRBD2, was not checked against the DNA. TRBV21-1 is labeled a pseudogene. The sequence was obtained from a human donor with pancreatic ductal adenocarcinoma. Material for sequencing was PBMCs. The CDR3 protein: CASSTSLSGGSYEQYF. The DNA sequence reads TGTGCCAGCAGCACCTCGCTCAGCGGCGGGTCCTACGAGCAGTACTTC.